This T cell receptor (beta chain) stems from a study of shared clonotypes between healthy human individuals. Study-level information: The composition of the donors was two women and a few men aged 18 to 49.

The protocol was immunoSEQ multiplex PCR, while the TCRdb copy is restricted to in-frame clones and leaves out a portion. This sample carries over a million clones, about 96% of them seen once, and the ten largest clones take about 1%. CDR3 length equals 18 residues. Trimming shortened V by 1 base and J by 7 bases, and 24 bases separated the two germline ends. The germline CDR1 and CDR2 sequences are SGHTA and FQGNSA. This sequence joins TRBV7-2 and TRBJ2-3; TRBD2 might be the D (6 bases). The sequencing sample was made of naive CD4+ T cells sorted from blood. As to subset: CD45RA+ positively selected. The receptor's source is a man aged 25 to 40 in good health. CDR3 DNA sequence: TGTGCCAGCAGCTTAGGGCGTCGGGTTAGCGGTGGAATATATACGCAGTATTTT. Amino acid sequence: CASSLGRRVSGGIYTQYF.